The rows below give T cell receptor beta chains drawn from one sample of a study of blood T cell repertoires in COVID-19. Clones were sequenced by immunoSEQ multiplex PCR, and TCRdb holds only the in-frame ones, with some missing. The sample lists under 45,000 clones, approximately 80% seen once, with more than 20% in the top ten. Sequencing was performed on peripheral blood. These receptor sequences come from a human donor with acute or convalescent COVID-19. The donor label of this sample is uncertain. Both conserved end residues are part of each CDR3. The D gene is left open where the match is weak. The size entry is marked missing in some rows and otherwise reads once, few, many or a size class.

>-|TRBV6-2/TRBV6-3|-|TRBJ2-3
TGTGCCAGCAGTTACATCGGTCGTACGCAGTATTTT
CASSYIGRTQYF
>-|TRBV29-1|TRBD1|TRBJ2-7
TGCAGCGTGAGGGGGACAGGGGGCGACGAGCAGTACTTC
CSVRGTGGDEQYF
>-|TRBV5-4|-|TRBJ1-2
TGTGCCAGCAGCCGGGGTGCGGGCGATGGCTACACCTTC
CASSRGAGDGYTF
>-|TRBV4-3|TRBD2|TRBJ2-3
TGCGCCAGCAGCCAGGGGACTAGCGCAGATACGCAGTATTTT
CASSQGTSADTQYF
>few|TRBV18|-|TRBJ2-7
TGTGCCAGCTCACCAGTACCGCGCGGTTACTCCGAGCAGTACTTC
CASSPVPRGYSEQYF
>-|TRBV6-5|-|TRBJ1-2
TGTGCCAGCAGTTACTCGAGGGAAACCGGCTACACCTTC
CASSYSRETGYTF
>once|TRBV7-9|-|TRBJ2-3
TGTGCCAGCAGCTCTGGACATGAGGTGAATACGCAGTATTTT
CASSSGHEVNTQYF
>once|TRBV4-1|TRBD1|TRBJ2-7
TGCGCCAGCAGCCAAGACCGGACAGGGCGAAAGGAGCAGTACTTC
CASSQDRTGRKEQYF
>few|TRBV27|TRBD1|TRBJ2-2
TGTGCCAGCAGTTTTGCGTCAGGGGGCACCGGGGAGCTGTTTTTT
CASSFASGGTGELFF
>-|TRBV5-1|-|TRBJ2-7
TGCGCCAGCAGCTTGGAGGCTAGATACTACGAGCAGTACTTC
CASSLEARYYEQYF
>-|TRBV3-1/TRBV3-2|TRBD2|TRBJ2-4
TGTGCCAGCAGCCAAGGGGGACTAGCGGGAGGGGAGGAAAACATTCAGTACTTC
CASSQGGLAGGEENIQYF
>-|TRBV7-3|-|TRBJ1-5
TGTGCCAGCAGCTTGGACAACAATCAGCCCCAGCATTTT
CASSLDNNQPQHF
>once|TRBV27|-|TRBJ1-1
TGTGCCAGCAGTTTCGGTAGCCCTAACACTGAAGCTTTCTTT
CASSFGSPNTEAFF
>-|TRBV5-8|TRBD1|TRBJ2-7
TGTGCCAGCTTCGCCGGGACAGGGGGCTACGAGCAGTACTTC
CASFAGTGGYEQYF
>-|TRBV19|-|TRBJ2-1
TGTGCCAGTAGTATAACTAGCCTCGGCAATGAGCAGTTCTTC
CASSITSLGNEQFF
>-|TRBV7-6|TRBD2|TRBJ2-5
TGTGCCAGCAGCCCGAGGACTAGCGGGAGCGTTGGAAAGCAAGAGACCCAGTACTTC
CASSPRTSGSVGKQETQYF
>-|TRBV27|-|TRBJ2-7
TGTGCCAGCAGTTTAGGGCCGGTAAGCTACGAGCAGTACTTC
CASSLGPVSYEQYF
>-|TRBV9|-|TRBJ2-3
TGTGCCAGCAGCGTATTAGGGGGGGACTCAGGCACGCAGTATTTT
CASSVLGGDSGTQYF
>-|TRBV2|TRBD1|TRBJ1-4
TGTGCCAGCAGTACCCGGGACAGGGGGTCGGAACTGTTTTTT
CASSTRDRGSELFF
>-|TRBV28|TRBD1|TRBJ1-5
TGTGCCAGCAGTCTCACAGGGGGCGCGGGTCAGCCCCAGCATTTT
CASSLTGGAGQPQHF
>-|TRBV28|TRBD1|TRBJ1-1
TGTGCCAGCGCCAGAAGGGACAGGGCGCCTTACATGAACACTGAAGCTTTCTTT
CASARRDRAPYMNTEAFF
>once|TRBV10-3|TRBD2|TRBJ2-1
TGTGCCATCAGTTGGACTAGCGGGAGGGGTTTAGACAATGAGCAGTTCTTC
CAISWTSGRGLDNEQFF
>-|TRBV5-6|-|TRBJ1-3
TGTGCCAGCAGCCTTCCCGCCGCGGGACCTGGAAACACCATATATTTT
CASSLPAAGPGNTIYF
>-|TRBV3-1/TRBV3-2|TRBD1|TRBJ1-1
TGTGCCAGCAGCCATTTGGGGACAGGGGGTTTACCGTGGGCCCTCGACACTGAAGCTTTCTTT
CASSHLGTGGLPWALDTEAFF
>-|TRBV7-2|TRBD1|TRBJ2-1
TGTGCCAGCAGCTTAGCACTAGGGACAGGAAAGCAGTTCTTC
CASSLALGTGKQFF
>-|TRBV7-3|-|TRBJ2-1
TGTGCCAGCAGCCCTAACGGGTTGAGGGCACACAATGAGCAGTTCTTC
CASSPNGLRAHNEQFF
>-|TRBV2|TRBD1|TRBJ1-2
TGTGCCAGCAGGGCAGGGGGTGGCTATGGCTACACCTTC
CASRAGGGYGYTF
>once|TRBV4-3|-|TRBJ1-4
TGCGCCAGCAGCCAAGGACAGTTTAATGAAAAACTGTTTTTT
CASSQGQFNEKLFF
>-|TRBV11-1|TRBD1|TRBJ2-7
TGTGCCAGCAGCTCTCCGGGACAGGGCTTCGAGCAGTACTTC
CASSSPGQGFEQYF
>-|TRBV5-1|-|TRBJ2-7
TGCGCCAGCAGCCGAGGGGGTGCAGAGGTTGGCGAGCAGTACTTC
CASSRGGAEVGEQYF
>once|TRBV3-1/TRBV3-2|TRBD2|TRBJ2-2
TGTGCCAGCAGCCTTACTAGCGGGAGGAATTCCGGGGAGCTGTTTTTT
CASSLTSGRNSGELFF
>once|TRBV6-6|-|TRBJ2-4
TGTGCCGCCTCGGACGGGGATCGGATTCAGTACTTC
CAASDGDRIQYF
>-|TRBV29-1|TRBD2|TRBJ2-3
TGCAGCGTTATTGGAGGACTAGAGACAGATACGCAGTATTTT
CSVIGGLETDTQYF
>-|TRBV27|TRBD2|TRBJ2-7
TGTGCCAGCAGTCCGGGGACTAGTATCTACGAGCAGTACTTC
CASSPGTSIYEQYF
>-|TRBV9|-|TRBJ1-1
TGTGCCAGCAGCGTAGTACAGGGTCGGAACACTGAAGCTTTCTTT
CASSVVQGRNTEAFF
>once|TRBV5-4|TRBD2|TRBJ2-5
TGTGCCAGCAGCCGTCCGGGGGGAGAGACCCAGTACTTC
CASSRPGGETQYF
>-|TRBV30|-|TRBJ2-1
TGTGCCTGGAGTGTATCCAGGGCGAGGAATGAGCAGTTCTTC
CAWSVSRARNEQFF
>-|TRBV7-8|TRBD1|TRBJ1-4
TGTGCCAGCAGCTTGGGGACAGTTAATGAAAAACTGTTTTTT
CASSLGTVNEKLFF
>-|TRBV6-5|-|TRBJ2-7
TGTGCCAGCACCAGGGGATCTAGCTTAACCTACGAGCAGTACTTC
CASTRGSSLTYEQYF
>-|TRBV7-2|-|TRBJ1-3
TGTGCCAGCAGCCCCACTGAGGGATTGGGAAACACCATATATTTT
CASSPTEGLGNTIYF
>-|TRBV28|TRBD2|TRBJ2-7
TGTGCCAGCAGTTCCCGGGGGGGGACTAGCGGGAGGCCCAACTACGAGCAGTACTTC
CASSSRGGTSGRPNYEQYF
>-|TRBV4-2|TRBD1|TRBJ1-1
TGTGCCAGCAGCCTTCGGACAGGGGGCGGGGACACTGAAGCTTTCTTT
CASSLRTGGGDTEAFF
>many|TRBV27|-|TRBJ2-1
TGTGCCAGCAGTTTAACTAGAACTACCACCTACAATGAGCAGTTCTTC
CASSLTRTTTYNEQFF
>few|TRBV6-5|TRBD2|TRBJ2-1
TGTGCCAGCTCCGATAGCGGGAACTCCTACAATGAGCAGTTCTTC
CASSDSGNSYNEQFF
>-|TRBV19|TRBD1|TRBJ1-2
TGTGCCAGTAGTACTCCGGGACAGGGTGACGGCTACACCTTC
CASSTPGQGDGYTF
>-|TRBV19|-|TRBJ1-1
TGTGCCAGTAGCCCGACGACGGGTAACACTGAAGCTTTCTTT
CASSPTTGNTEAFF
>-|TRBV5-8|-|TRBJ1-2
TGTGCCAGCAGCTTGGGACAGGCTAAACGGGGCTACACCTTC
CASSLGQAKRGYTF
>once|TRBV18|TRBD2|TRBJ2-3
TGTGCCAGCTCACCAAGACTAGCGGGGAGCACAGATACGCAGTATTTT
CASSPRLAGSTDTQYF
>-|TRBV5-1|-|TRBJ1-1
TGCGCCAGCAGCTTGTTCCCGAGCTCGGGCACTGAAGCTTTCTTT
CASSLFPSSGTEAFF
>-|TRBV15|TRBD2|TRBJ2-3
TGTGCCACCAGCAGAGTTACTAGCGGGAGGGGCACAGATACGCAGTATTTT
CATSRVTSGRGTDTQYF
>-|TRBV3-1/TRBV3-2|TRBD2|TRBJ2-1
TGTGCCAGCAGCCAAGGGACACTAGCGGGAGGGCCGAATGAGCAGTTCTTC
CASSQGTLAGGPNEQFF
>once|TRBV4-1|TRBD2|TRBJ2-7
TGCGCCAGCCAACTCGGACTAGCGGGAGGGTACGAGCAGTACTTC
CASQLGLAGGYEQYF
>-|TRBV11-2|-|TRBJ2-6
TGTGCCAGCAGCTCCAACCCCTCGCGGGGAAGTGGGGCCAACGTCCTGACTTTC
CASSSNPSRGSGANVLTF
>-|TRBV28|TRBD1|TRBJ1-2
TGTGCCAGCAAACATGGACAGGAAGGCTACACCTTC
CASKHGQEGYTF
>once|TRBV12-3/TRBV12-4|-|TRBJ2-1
TGTGCCAGCAGTCGGCGAAGCGATGAGCAGTTCTTC
CASSRRSDEQFF
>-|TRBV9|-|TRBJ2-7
TGTGCCAGCAGCCTATTAGCGGAAACCTACGAGCAGTACTTC
CASSLLAETYEQYF
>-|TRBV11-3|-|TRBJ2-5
TGTGCCAGCAGCTTAGGGCGGGGCAGGGCAGGTGGAGAGACCCAGTACTTC
CASSLGRGRAGGETQYF